The 7 T cell receptor beta chains below were found in one sample sequenced in a study of T cells after yellow fever vaccination. Via MiXCR, TCRdb re-called the 5' RACE reads, giving one row per CDR3 protein. The table lists approximately 150,000 distinct CDR3 sequences, roughly a tenth of them singletons. The sample in question was CD8+ T cells sorted from PBMCs, obtained 45 days after the yellow fever booster vaccination. These receptors were obtained from a man aged 18 to 30 who received the YFV17D yellow fever vaccine.

The J gene is TRBJ1-6, the V gene TRBV5-6; the D gene is possibly TRBD1 (6 bases). V was pared by 4 bases and J by 8 bases, with 16 bases between. CDR3 length: 15 amino acids. Germline assignment: CDR1 SGHDT and CDR2 YYEEEE. The CDR3 nucleotides are TGTGCCAGCAGCGCCTACAGGGCCCTTGATTCACCCCTCCACTTT. Its translation is CASSAYRALDSPLHF.

This clonotype was recorded at least ten times. In nucleotides, the CDR3 is TGCAGTGCAGACTCTAGCGGGGAAGACAATGAGCAGTTCTTC. This sequence encodes CSADSSGEDNEQFF. V and J are TRBV20-1 and TRBJ2-1; 9 nucleotides match TRBD2. The V gene's germline CDR1 is DFQATT and CDR2 SNEGSKA (reference sequence). Trimming took 6 bases from V and 5 from J; bases not matched to a gene: 8. This CDR3 region has 14 residues.

This clonotype was recorded many times. The V and J genes are TRBV7-8 and TRBJ2-1, with 8 bases fitting TRBD2. Germline loops: CDR1 SGHVS, CDR2 FQNEAQ. There are 15 residues in the CDR3. With 5 bases clipped from V and 0 bases from J, the junction kept 3 bases outside the gene matches. CDR3 in amino acids: CASSVSGGSYNEQFF. The CDR3 nucleotides are TGTGCCAGCAGCGTGAGCGGGGGCTCCTACAATGAGCAGTTCTTC.

This chain uses TRBV7-6 with TRBJ2-1; 9 nucleotides align to TRBD1. The CDR3 spans 15 residues. Germline CDR1 and CDR2: SGHVS and FNYEAQ. V lost 5 bases, J lost 3 bases, and 5 bases stayed unmatched. The CDR3 DNA reads TGTGCCAGCAGCACCACAGGGGGCAGCTACAATGAGCAGTTCTTC. Residues: CASSTTGGSYNEQFF.

This clonotype was detected a few times. The V and J genes are TRBV4-1 and TRBJ1-1; D is unclear. Trimming stripped 1 base from V and 0 bases from J, with 12 bases between. CDR1 is MGHRA and CDR2 is YSYEKL in the germline V gene. The CDR3 consists of 16 residues. The CDR3 DNA reads TGCGCCAGCAGCCAAGGCCCGCTTGTTTTGAACACTGAAGCTTTCTTT. Protein product: CASSQGPLVLNTEAFF.

DNA for the CDR3: TGTGCCAGCACCGAGACGGCCTCTGGAAACACCATATATTTT. As protein: CASTETASGNTIYF. The genes are TRBV5-6 and TRBJ1-3; D not certain. With 6 bases removed from V and 0 bases from J, the gap between germline ends came to 10 bases. Germline CDR1 and CDR2: SGHDT and YYEEEE. The CDR3 runs to 14 residues.

This clonotype was picked up a small number of times. The chain recombines TRBV11-2 with TRBJ2-1, with D perhaps TRBD1 or TRBD2 (5 bases each). V dropped 2 bases and J dropped 9 bases, with 17 bases sitting between them. This CDR3 contains 15 residues. CDR1 and CDR2 from the germline V gene are SGHAT and FQNNGV. The CDR3: CASSLPRDPRGEQFF. CDR3 coding DNA: TGTGCCAGCAGCTTACCCCGGGACCCACGAGGTGAGCAGTTCTTC. Supplemented by reference TRBV11-2 and TRBJ2-1, the full variable domain reads EAGVAQSPRYKIIEKRQSVAFWCNPISGHATLYWYQQILGQGPKLLIQFQNNGVVDDSQLPKDRFSAERLKGVDSTLKIQPAKLEDSAVYLCASSLPRDPRGEQFFGPGTRLTVL.